The text below deals with one T cell receptor (beta chain). These data come from a study of OX40 agonist ivuxolimab in advanced cancers. Data came from immunoSEQ multiplex PCR; TCRdb stores just in-frame clones and leaves some out. This sample has roughly 89,000 clones; roughly 93% occur once, and the top ten carry about 0.3%. Germline loops: CDR1 LGHNA, CDR2 YNFKEQ. Trimming removed 0 bases from V and 0 bases from J; junction bases left unmatched: 15. The CDR3 length is 22 residues. The sequencing used CD4+ or CD8+ T cells sorted from blood, collected in a trial of the OX40 agonist ivuxolimab. This sequence joins TRBV4-2 and TRBJ1-6, with 9 positions matching TRBD1. The receptor comes from an adult with an advanced solid tumor such as melanoma, head and neck, liver or kidney cancer. CDR3 DNA sequence: TGTGCCAGCAGCCAAGATTTGCGGAGGGGACAGGGTGAGGGCTCCTATAATTCACCCCTCCACTTT. This sequence encodes CASSQDLRRGQGEGSYNSPLHF.